The text below deals with one T cell receptor (beta chain). This clone turned up a few times. Its antigen target is currently unknown. One base away there is no much larger clone; base qualities are not given. The sample belongs to a study of cytomegalovirus exposure and HLA in healthy donors (TCRdb year 2017). For the wider study: An earlier analysis of 587 of the donors reported approximately 290 Gb of sequence data and 120 million or so unique TCR beta sequences from approximately 180 million T cells. An early release that covered fewer than 750 HLA-typed donors contained around 300 gigabases of sequencing data and tens of millions of unique TCR sequences. The genetic ancestry cluster associated with self-reported Caucasian donors included over 65% of the roughly 380 genotyped donors. The study aimed to test whether signatures of past pathogen exposure could be identified by cataloging public T cell receptors. Using immunosequencing, the study profiled T cell repertoires from approximately 700 subjects and related those repertoires to cytomegalovirus serostatus. A separate validation cohort of roughly 130 different subjects was used in addition to the 666-subject first cohort. To predict cytomegalovirus infection status, the study brought together high-throughput TCR immunosequencing, statistical association of individual TCRs with disease status, and machine learning. A later analysis re-examined previously published TCR beta repertoires from over 500 donors and added high-resolution HLA genotyping to investigate patterns of TCR occurrence. Rather than drawing on any new phenotypic data, the later analysis identified candidate immune exposures from TCR beta sequences and the way those sequences occurred across donors. An earlier analysis of approximately 500 of the donors applied high-throughput TCR beta sequencing to assess whether each TCR beta V gene segment acted as functional or pseudogenic. Donor age, sex, ethnicity and CMV serostatus were compiled alongside the repertoire data. A later genetic analysis took genome-wide SNP genotypes for about 55% of the 666 donors and used that subset as a discovery cohort. All discovery cohort repertoires had been generated on a single sequencing platform. Class I and class II HLA loci were covered by the typing at four-digit resolution. The number of donors typed differed by locus, with about 620-630 for A, B, C, DRB1 and DQB1, about 500 for DQA1, over 600 for DPA1, and over 400 for DPB1. Four to six DR-DQ haplotypes were handled as single units for association and clustering, since linkage in the cohort was strong. Among some 400 genotyped donors of the cohort, an average of around 250,000 unique TCR beta nucleotide sequences was sequenced per donor, of which about 18% were non-productive. Overall study results and their limits: In a later genetic analysis, a missense DCLRE1C variant was associated with V-gene and J-gene trimming of TCR beta chains, and the association was replicated in an independent cohort. Sequencing depth was assumed to be roughly uniform across donors in the presence/absence analyses, though that assumption may not hold. A later analysis reported that several top co-occurrence clusters appeared linked to parvovirus B19, influenza, CMV and Epstein-Barr virus. A cluster of highly shared sequence variants was judged likely to represent a technical artifact of the sequencing pipeline. Most CMV-associated TCR beta chains appeared to be HLA-restricted in a later analysis, and the HLA associations seemed to be driven largely by CMV exposure. The classifier was reported to diagnose cytomegalovirus status with high specificity and sensitivity in both the original and validation cohorts. In a later analysis, the rate of TCR association differed among HLA loci, with DRB1 alleles having the most associated TCRs and HLA-C alleles having the fewest. A later analysis associated 16,951 TCR beta sequences with specific HLA alleles at a false discovery rate of 0.05. In an earlier analysis of fewer than 700 of the donors, most TCR beta V segments appeared in productive rearrangements about 87% or about 30% of the time, broadly matching IMGT annotations. The authors suggested that the approach could potentially be extended to other disease states and immunological phenotypes. Because counts were too low, approximately 18 rarely observed V segments, including chromosome 9 orphons, were excluded from the earlier analysis of 587 of the donors. Correlated functional status among segregating V segments might be attributable to linkage disequilibrium, but an unknown experimental factor could not be ruled out. In vitro tests confirmed that a few of the cytomegalovirus-associated TCR beta chains recognize cytomegalovirus antigens. A total of fewer than 200 TCR beta chains were listed by the study as associated with cytomegalovirus. In a later analysis, HLA-associated TCR beta chains were found to be more clonally expanded and to have lower generation probabilities than equally common non-associated chains. When HLA alleles, especially DR and DQ, strongly co-occurred, TCR associations were difficult to assign to individual alleles. CMV serostatus was the only immune exposure information available for the cohort. In this cohort, only TCR beta chains were sequenced, and detectable features were limited by the absence of alpha or paired-chain data. A further reported finding was that TCR beta sequences accurately predicted the HLA-A and HLA-B alleles for most subjects in the first cohort. Because HLA typing was unavailable for some donors at each locus, only the typed subset was used in association tests. While some public TCRs were present in many individuals, most TCR sequences turned up only very rarely across donors. A later genetic analysis reported fewer N-insertions in productive TCRs among donors in an Asian-associated ancestry cluster than the roughly 690-donor mean. Some IMGT-functional V segments, including TRBV6-2 and TRBV6-3, could not be distinguished by the 87-base-pair reads and were therefore excluded.

The library was built by means of the immunoSEQ multiplex PCR assay. For the multiplex PCR, a mixture combining 60 forward primers for TCR Vbeta segments and 13 reverse primers for TCR Jbeta segments was used. Amplification of the CDR3 region of rearranged TCR beta genes was performed with a multiplex PCR assay on genomic DNA. The Illumina HiSeq System was used to sequence the amplified TCR beta libraries as 87-base-pair reads. In the original analysis: A later analysis counted about 80 million unique TCR beta chains across the 700 or so repertoires, and about 10 million of these chains were shared by at least two donors. Raw reads were error-corrected and collapsed into unique sequences by a nearest-neighbor algorithm in which closely related sequences were merged to remove PCR and sequencing errors. Alignment of CDR3 sequences to IMGT reference sequences was used to assign V, D and J gene segments. For a sequence to be retained, a match of at least six nucleotides was required to both a V gene segment and a J gene segment. Rearrangements were called productive when the CDR3 lacked stop codons and stayed in frame with V and J; all others were non-productive. CDR3 was defined by IMGT convention, running from the second conserved V-encoded cysteine to the conserved J-encoded phenylalanine. In an earlier analysis of approximately 590 of the donors, sequences lacking an unambiguous match to a single V gene segment were excluded. In an earlier analysis of approximately 590 of the donors, a V segment was called functional when productive rearrangements were above 56.7%, and segregating when the standard deviation between donors exceeded 5%. A statistical classification framework was developed to diagnose cytomegalovirus status using the catalog of TCR beta chain sequences. V and J gene assignment, in a later analysis, came from comparing TCR nucleotide sequences with IMGT/GENE-DB human TR gene sequences. In a later analysis, CDR3 sequences and most-parsimonious VDJ recombination scenarios were assigned using the TCRdist pipeline. A later analysis defined each TCR beta chain by its CDR3 amino acid sequence plus V-gene family, and excluded reads lacking a unique V-gene family. As a way to deal with suspected cross-contamination and a sequencing artifact, a later analysis dropped more than 500 nucleotide sequences that were highly shared and had low generation probability. In a later analysis, a clonal expansion index was calculated for each public chain from normalized within-repertoire ranks of inferred template counts. Generation probabilities in a later analysis came from a VDJ recombination model fitted to out-of-frame rearrangements, and those results were checked against IGoR. A later analysis scored TCR-TCR, TCR-HLA and TCR-CMV co-occurrence with hypergeometric tests, applying a repertoire-size bias correction to TCR pairs. A later analysis estimated false discovery rates by permuting HLA or CMV assignments 20 times. In a later analysis, co-occurring TCRs were grouped using DBSCAN, and TCRdist sequence similarity was added for clustering within HLA-allele-positive subsets. Repertoires with fewer than 30,000 or more than 120,000 public chains, plus five repertoires with anomalous nucleotide sharing, were excluded from co-occurrence clustering. This immuneACCESS table, as held by TCRdb, lists in-frame sequences with V and J called but not all clones. Of the missing ones, under half trace to an unresolved V gene in checked studies; the others have no known cause. D and trimming were read from the DNA, whereas the V and J calls and clone size are those reported in that table. This sample comprises around 190,000 clones, 65% to 90% of them detected only once. The top ten clones comprise 2% to 2.5% of the sample.

The CDR3 holds 15 amino acids from the cysteine to the phenylalanine. Only the CDR3 region is kept as DNA, spanning 45 bases read in frame from base 1. The germline V gene sets CDR1 to MDHEN and CDR2 to SYDVKM. Cut back by 4 bases and 5 bases, the V and J ends lie 15 bases apart. The cohort comprised around 700 healthy bone marrow donors. All cohort members were sampled while nominally healthy, although unrecorded immune exposures were likely present. The donor tested CMV seronegative, placing the donor among the 350 or so seronegative members of the cohort. A peripheral blood sample was provided by each donor, and peripheral blood mononuclear cells were used for TCR beta sequencing. Genomic DNA extraction from the blood cell samples was performed with the Qiagen DNeasy Blood Extraction Kit.

The sample taken for sequencing was PBMCs. The chain uses TRBV28 and TRBJ1-5, with TRBD1 tentatively as D gene (6 bases match). This receptor was identified in a woman in her forties or fifties in good health and CMV-seronegative. The sequence in DNA is TGTGCCAGCAGTTCCACAGGGTTTGGCGATCAGCCCCAGCATTTT. The resulting protein is CASSSTGFGDQPQHF.